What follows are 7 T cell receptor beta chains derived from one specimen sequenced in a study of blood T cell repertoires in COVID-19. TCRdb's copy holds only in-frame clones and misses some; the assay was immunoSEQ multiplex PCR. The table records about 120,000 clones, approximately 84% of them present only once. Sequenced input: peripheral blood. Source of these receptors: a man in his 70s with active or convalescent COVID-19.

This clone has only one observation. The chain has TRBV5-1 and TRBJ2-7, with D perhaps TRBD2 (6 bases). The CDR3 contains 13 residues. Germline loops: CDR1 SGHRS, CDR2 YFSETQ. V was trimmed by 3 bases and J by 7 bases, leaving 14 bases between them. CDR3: CASSSRGFREQYF. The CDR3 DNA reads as TGCGCCAGCAGCTCACGGGGGTTTCGGGAGCAGTACTTC.

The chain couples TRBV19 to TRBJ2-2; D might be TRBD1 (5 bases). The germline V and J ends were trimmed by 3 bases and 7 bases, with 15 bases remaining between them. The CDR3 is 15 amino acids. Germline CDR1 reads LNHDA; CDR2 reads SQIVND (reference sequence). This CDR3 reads CASSIQAGYNGELFF. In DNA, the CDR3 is TGTGCCAGTAGTATTCAGGCAGGGTATAACGGGGAGCTGTTTTTT. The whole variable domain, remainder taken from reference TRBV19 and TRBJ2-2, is DGGITQSPKYLFRKEGQNVTLSCEQNLNHDAMYWYRQDPGQGLRLIYYSQIVNDFQKGDIAEGYSVSREKKESFPLTVTSAQKNPTAFYLCASSIQAGYNGELFFGEGSRLTVL.

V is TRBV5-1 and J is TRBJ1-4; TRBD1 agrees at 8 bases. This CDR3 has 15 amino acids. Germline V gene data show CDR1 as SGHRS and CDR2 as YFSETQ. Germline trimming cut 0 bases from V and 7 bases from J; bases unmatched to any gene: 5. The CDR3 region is CASSLGRTGREKLFF. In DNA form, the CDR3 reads TGCGCCAGCAGCTTGGGTCGGACAGGGCGTGAAAAACTGTTTTTT.

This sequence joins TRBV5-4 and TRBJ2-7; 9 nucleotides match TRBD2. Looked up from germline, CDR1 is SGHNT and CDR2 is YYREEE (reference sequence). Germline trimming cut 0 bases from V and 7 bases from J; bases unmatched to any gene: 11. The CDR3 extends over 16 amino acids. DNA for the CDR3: TGTGCCAGCAGCTTGGGGTCTAGCGGGGTCGGTGGTGAGCAGTACTTC. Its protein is CASSLGSSGVGGEQYF. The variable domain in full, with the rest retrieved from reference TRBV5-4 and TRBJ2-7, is ETGVTQSPTHLIKTRGQQVTLRCSSQSGHNTVSWYQQALGQGPQFIFQYYREEENGRGNFPPRFSGLQFPNYSSELNVNALELDDSALYLCASSLGSSGVGGEQYFGPGTRLTVT.

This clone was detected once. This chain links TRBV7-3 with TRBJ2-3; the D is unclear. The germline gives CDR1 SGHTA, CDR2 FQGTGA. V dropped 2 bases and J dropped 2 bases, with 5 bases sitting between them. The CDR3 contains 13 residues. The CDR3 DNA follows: TGTGCCAGCAGCTTAGCGTACACAGATACGCAGTATTTT. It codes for CASSLAYTDTQYF.

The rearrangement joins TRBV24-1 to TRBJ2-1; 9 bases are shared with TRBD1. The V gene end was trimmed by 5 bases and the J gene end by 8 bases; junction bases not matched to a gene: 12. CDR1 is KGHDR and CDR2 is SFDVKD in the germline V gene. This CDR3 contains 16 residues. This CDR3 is CATSAPAGQGFYEQFF. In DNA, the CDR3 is TGTGCCACCAGTGCACCGGCGGGACAGGGCTTCTATGAGCAGTTCTTC.

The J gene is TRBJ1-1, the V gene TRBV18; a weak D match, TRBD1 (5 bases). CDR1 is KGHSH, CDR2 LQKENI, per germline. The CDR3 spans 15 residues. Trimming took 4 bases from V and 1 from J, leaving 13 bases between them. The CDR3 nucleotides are TGTGCCAGCTCACAAAGCCAGGGAGGGAACACTGAAGCTTTCTTT. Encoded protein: CASSQSQGGNTEAFF.